This TCR beta chain was sequenced in a study of blood T cell repertoires in COVID-19 (TCRdb year 2020). Some background on the complete study: The collaborator samples originated in the United States, Italy and Spain and spanned the acute and convalescent phases of COVID-19. The prospective study material was composed of cDNA or gDNA derived from T cells, B-cell-depleted T cells, or PBMCs. Deeply sampled blood TCRbeta repertoires from subjects exposed to, actively infected with, or recovered from COVID-19 were included in the dataset. A freely available public database, intended as a resource for researchers studying the immune response to SARS-CoV-2, is where the repertoires were released. The samples were drawn from the first 160 participants of the ongoing ImmuneRACE study and from about 1,200 subjects provided by 6 global collaborators. The sample metadata nearly always contained a de-identified subject ID, COVID-19 status, age in years and sex. Where available, HLA class I and class II types were obtained from metadata supplied by the sample provider rather than from assay-based typing.

For this clone: The antigen it recognizes is unknown. Base qualities were left out, and no much larger clone turns up one base away.

Enrolling through a virtual design, the prospective study's participants ranged in age from about 18 to 100 years and lived across roughly 23 United States geographic areas. In the prospective study, cohorts were assigned on the basis of participant-reported clinical history obtained from a screening survey and a study questionnaire. Recovered participants in ImmuneRACE Cohort 3 were defined as having two consecutive negative NP/OP PCR tests, clearance from a healthcare professional, or resolution of symptoms. In the prospective study, mobile phlebotomists collected whole blood, serum and a nasopharyngeal or oropharyngeal swab from each participant. Over an approximately two-month period, participants in the prospective study had the option of providing additional blood draws and questionnaires. Prospective study blood samples were shipped either frozen or at room temperature before DNA extraction.

The immunoSEQ Assay, a bias-controlled multiplex PCR, was used to amplify TCRbeta CDR3 regions from genomic DNA. The original methods were these. Nucleated cell counts per sample were estimated from amplification of reference gene primers within the assay. Sequence reads were collapsed and filtered to measure the absolute abundance of every unique TCRbeta CDR3 rearrangement. For each sample, productive Simpson clonality was calculated by taking the square root of Simpson's diversity index across productive rearrangements. TCRdb's version of the immuneACCESS table is confined to in-frame rearrangements and falls short of the full clone set. An unresolved V gene accounts for under half of the shortfall where checked; the remainder is of unknown origin. That table gives V, J and clone size, and the DNA gave D and trimming. Recorded for this sample are about 270,000 clones; about nine tenths of them occurred a single time. Roughly 15% of the sample is taken by the ten largest.

What the authors observed across the whole study: The quantity of clinical and demographic metadata differed by source and by participant and was supplied without curation.

The CDR3 holds 12 amino acids from the cysteine to the phenylalanine. CDR3 DNA only is kept here, 36 bases in frame from base 1. CDR1 is given as SGHVS and CDR2 as FQNEAQ, both from the germline V gene. The junction shows trimming of 5 bases on V and 5 bases on J, plus 6 bases between the germline ends. This clonotype originated in a man younger than 30 who had recovered from COVID-19. Sample: PBMCs or T cells enriched from blood (not recorded which). Recombination linked TRBV7-8 to TRBJ2-2; no D gene is confidently identified. The bases read TGTGCCAGCAGCCTCGGGACCGGGGAGCTGTTTTTT. The encoded protein is CASSLGTGELFF.